This note documents a single T cell receptor beta chain sequence. The sample belongs to a study of somatic mutations in cytotoxic T cells in rheumatoid arthritis. Study at large: Patient blood, about 27 ml in EDTA, was obtained immediately after diagnosis and prior to the start of any treatment.

How the authors handled the data: Matches to published virus-specific TCRB sequences were rare among patient CD8+ clones larger than 1%. Profiling relied on immunoSEQ multiplex PCR, and the TCRdb table lists in-frame clones only, not all of them. Clone size and V and J calls were adopted from that table, with D and trimming inferred from the DNA. The table lists just over 15,000 clones, roughly 75% of them singletons. Looked up from germline, CDR1 is GTSNPN and CDR2 is SVGIG (reference sequence). CDR3 size: 13 residues. Trimming removed 7 bases from V and 5 bases from J, with 15 bases in between. The clonotype originates from an adult with rheumatoid arthritis. The chain combines TRBV30 with TRBJ2-1; D perhaps matches TRBD2 (5 bases). The specimen was CD8+ T cells sorted from blood. CDR3 DNA sequence: TGTGCCTTTTTCTGGGAGCGAGACAATGAGCAGTTCTTC. Its translation is CAFFWERDNEQFF. Full variable domain (remainder filled in from reference TRBV30 and TRBJ2-1): SQTIHQWPATLVQPVGSPLSLECTVEGTSNPNLYWYRQAAGRGLQLLFYSVGIGQISSEVPQNLSASRPQDRQFILSSKKLLLSDSGFYLCAFFWERDNEQFFGPGTRLTVL.